The 2 T cell receptor beta chains in this list originate from one sample, sequenced in a study of OX40 agonist ivuxolimab in advanced cancers. TCRdb's copy holds only in-frame clones and misses some; the assay was immunoSEQ multiplex PCR. The data show around 150,000 clones, approximately 94% seen once. The specimen was CD4+ or CD8+ T cells sorted from blood, collected in a trial of the OX40 agonist ivuxolimab. The receptors derive from an adult with an advanced solid tumor such as melanoma, head and neck, liver or kidney cancer.

The chain couples TRBV7-8 to TRBJ1-2; 7 positions match TRBD1. This CDR3 is built from 16 residues. Germline CDR1 reads SGHVS; CDR2 reads FQNEAQ. V shed 0 bases, J shed 9 bases, and the junction held 13 bases outside the gene matches. The CDR3 loop is CASSLANPGGWESYTF. In DNA, the CDR3 is TGTGCCAGCAGCTTAGCAAATCCAGGGGGGTGGGAAAGCTACACCTTC.

This clone was seen a single time. The J gene is TRBJ2-7, the V gene TRBV23-1; possible D gene TRBD1, 5 bases. TRBV23-1 is marked as an open reading frame, function uncertain. There are 15 residues in the CDR3. Between the trimmed V and J ends, which lost 2 bases and 2 bases, there was a span of 13 bases. The CDR3 nucleotides read TGCGCCAGCAGTCAAGAGCCCGACAGAACCTACGAGCAGTACTTC. Protein product: CASSQEPDRTYEQYF.